One sample yielded the 6 T cell receptor beta chains listed below, sequenced in a study of blood T cell repertoires in COVID-19. Here immunoSEQ multiplex PCR was the method, and the copy in TCRdb shows in-frame clones only, minus some. The sample carries approximately 100,000 clones, under 85% recorded once. Input material: peripheral blood. The receptor set was obtained from a human donor in a cohort sampled during active COVID-19.

The CDR3 region has the DNA TGTGCCATCAGCCCCCGGGACAGGGGGCATAATGAGCAGTACTTC. This codes for CAISPRDRGHNEQYF. This chain connects TRBV10-3 to TRBJ2-7; 12 nucleotides line up with TRBD1. CDR1 and CDR2 (germline): ENHRY, SYGVKD. The CDR3 is made up of 15 amino acids. J gave up 7 bases and V 6 bases, and 10 bases lay outside the gene matches.

The chain links TRBV9 to TRBJ2-5; 7 positions agree with TRBD1. CDR1 and CDR2 from the germline V gene are SGDLS and YYNGEE. V gave up 0 bases and J gave up 14 bases; unmatched junction bases: 16. CDR3 length equals 15 residues. CDR3 region: CASSVEGARGQLLYF. In nucleotides, the CDR3 is TGTGCCAGCAGCGTAGAGGGCGCTAGGGGACAGCTCCTCTACTTC.

This sequence joins TRBV11-1 and TRBJ2-2; D is perhaps TRBD2 (5 bases). V lost 4 bases, J lost 6 bases, and 18 bases lay in between. The germline gives CDR1 SGHAT, CDR2 FQDESV (reference sequence). The CDR3 covers 16 residues. CDR3 nucleotide sequence: TGTGCCAGCAGCTCCACGCAACAATGGCGGGCCGGGGAGCTGTTTTTT. Its protein is CASSSTQQWRAGELFF.

The chain links TRBV19 to TRBJ1-5; the match to TRBD1 covers 10 bases. V shed 7 bases and J 7 bases; nucleotides not matched to a gene: 7. Germline V gives CDR1 LNHDA, CDR2 SQIVND (reference sequence). The CDR3 is 14 amino acids. The CDR3 sequence: CASNDRGRGQPQHF. The CDR3 nucleotides read TGTGCCAGTAACGACAGGGGGCGCGGGCAGCCCCAGCATTTT.

This chain connects TRBV19 to TRBJ1-2, with D unresolved. This CDR3 contains 13 residues. The V gene lost 7 bases and the J gene lost 4 bases, with 13 bases spanning the gap. Germline V CDR1 and CDR2: LNHDA, SQIVND (reference sequence). The DNA of the CDR3 is TGTGCCAGTACCCTCCACCCAGGCTATGGCTACACCTTC. Protein product: CASTLHPGYGYTF.

The chain recombines TRBV19 with TRBJ2-2; TRBD2 matches at 8 bases. Germline loops: CDR1 LNHDA, CDR2 SQIVND (reference sequence). The V and J ends lost 6 bases and 0 bases, in that order; junction bases with no gene match: 6. The CDR3 consists of 16 residues. Written as DNA, the CDR3 is TGTGCCAGTAGAAACGGGCGGGGGGCGAACACCGGGGAGCTGTTTTTT. This translates into CASRNGRGANTGELFF.